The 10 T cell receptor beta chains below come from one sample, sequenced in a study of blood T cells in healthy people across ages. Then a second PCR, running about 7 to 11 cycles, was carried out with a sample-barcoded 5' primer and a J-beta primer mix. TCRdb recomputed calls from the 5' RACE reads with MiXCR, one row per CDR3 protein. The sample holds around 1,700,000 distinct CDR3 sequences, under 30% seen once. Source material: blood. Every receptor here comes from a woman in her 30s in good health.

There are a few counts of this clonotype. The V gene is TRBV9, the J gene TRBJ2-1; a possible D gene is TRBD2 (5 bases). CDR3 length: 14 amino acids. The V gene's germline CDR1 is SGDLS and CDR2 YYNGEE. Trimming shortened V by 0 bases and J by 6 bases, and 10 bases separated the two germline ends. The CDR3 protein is CASSVGSSLNEQFF. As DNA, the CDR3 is TGTGCCAGCAGCGTAGGGTCTAGCCTCAATGAGCAGTTCTTC.

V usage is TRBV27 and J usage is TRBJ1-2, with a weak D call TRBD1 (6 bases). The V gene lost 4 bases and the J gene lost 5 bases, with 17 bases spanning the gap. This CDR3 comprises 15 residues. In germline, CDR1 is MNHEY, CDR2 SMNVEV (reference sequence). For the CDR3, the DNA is TGTGCCAGCAGTTCCGCCCGGGACAAACTTTATGGCTACACCTTC. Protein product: CASSSARDKLYGYTF.

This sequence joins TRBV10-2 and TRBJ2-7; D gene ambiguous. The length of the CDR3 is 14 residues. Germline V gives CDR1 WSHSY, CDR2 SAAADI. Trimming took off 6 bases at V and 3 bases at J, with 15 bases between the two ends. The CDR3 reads CASSDILSSYEQYF. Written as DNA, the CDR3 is TGCGCCAGCAGCGACATACTAAGTAGCTACGAGCAGTACTTC.

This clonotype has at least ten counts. This CDR3 is CSADKETQYF. The CDR3 DNA is TGCAGTGCCGACAAAGAGACCCAGTACTTC. J is TRBJ2-5 and V is TRBV29-1; D gene uncertain. Germline CDR1 and CDR2: SQVTM and ANQGSEA. The CDR3 is made up of 10 amino acids. Using reference TRBV29-1 and TRBJ2-5 for the parts outside the CDR3, the full variable domain is SAVISQKPSRDICQRGTSLTIQCQVDSQVTMMFWYRQQPGQSLTLIATANQGSEATYESGFVIDKFPISRPNLTFSTLTVSNMSPEDSSIYLCSADKETQYFGPGTRLLVL.

The CDR3 protein is CASKRTGRTGELFF. The CDR3 DNA is TGTGCCAGTAAGAGGACAGGACGCACCGGGGAGCTGTTTTTT. The chain carries TRBV6-2 or TRBV6-3 and TRBJ2-2; 7 nucleotides align to TRBD1. CDR3 length: 14 amino acids. V gave up 9 bases and J gave up 4 bases; unmatched junction bases: 8. Germline assignment: CDR1 MNHEY and CDR2 SVGEGT.

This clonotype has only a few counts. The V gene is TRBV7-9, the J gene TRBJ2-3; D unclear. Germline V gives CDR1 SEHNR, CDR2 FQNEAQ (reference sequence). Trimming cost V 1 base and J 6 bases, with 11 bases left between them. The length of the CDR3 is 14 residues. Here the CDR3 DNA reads TGTGCCAGCAGCTTAGGAAGGGTCGGGGATACGCAGTATTTT. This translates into CASSLGRVGDTQYF.

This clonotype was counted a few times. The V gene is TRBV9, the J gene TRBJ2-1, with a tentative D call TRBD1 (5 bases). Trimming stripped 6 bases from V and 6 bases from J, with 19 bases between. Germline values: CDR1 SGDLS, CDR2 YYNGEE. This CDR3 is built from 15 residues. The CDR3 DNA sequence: TGTGCCAGCACCAAAAAAGGGGAACCTGGCAATGAGCAGTTCTTC. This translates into CASTKKGEPGNEQFF.

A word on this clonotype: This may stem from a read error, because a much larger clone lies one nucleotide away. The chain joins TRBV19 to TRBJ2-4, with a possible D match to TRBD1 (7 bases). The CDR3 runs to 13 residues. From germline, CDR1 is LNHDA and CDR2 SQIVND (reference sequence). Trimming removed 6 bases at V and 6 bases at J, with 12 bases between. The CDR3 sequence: CASRHRGGNIQYF. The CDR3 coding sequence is TGTGCCAGTAGGCACAGGGGAGGAAACATTCAGTACTTC.

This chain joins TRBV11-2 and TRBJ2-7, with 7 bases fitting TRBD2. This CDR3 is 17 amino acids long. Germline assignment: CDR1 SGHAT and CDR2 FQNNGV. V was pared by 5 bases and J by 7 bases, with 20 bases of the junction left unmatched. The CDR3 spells CASSPRGGAGRFDEQYF. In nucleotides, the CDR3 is TGTGCCAGCAGCCCCCGCGGGGGAGCGGGAAGGTTCGATGAGCAGTACTTC.

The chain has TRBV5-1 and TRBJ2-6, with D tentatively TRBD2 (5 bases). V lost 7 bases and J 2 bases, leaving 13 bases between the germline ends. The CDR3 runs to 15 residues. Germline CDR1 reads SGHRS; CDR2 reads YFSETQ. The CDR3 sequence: CASLKGETGANVLTF. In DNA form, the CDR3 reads TGCGCCAGCTTAAAGGGAGAGACTGGGGCCAACGTCCTGACTTTC.